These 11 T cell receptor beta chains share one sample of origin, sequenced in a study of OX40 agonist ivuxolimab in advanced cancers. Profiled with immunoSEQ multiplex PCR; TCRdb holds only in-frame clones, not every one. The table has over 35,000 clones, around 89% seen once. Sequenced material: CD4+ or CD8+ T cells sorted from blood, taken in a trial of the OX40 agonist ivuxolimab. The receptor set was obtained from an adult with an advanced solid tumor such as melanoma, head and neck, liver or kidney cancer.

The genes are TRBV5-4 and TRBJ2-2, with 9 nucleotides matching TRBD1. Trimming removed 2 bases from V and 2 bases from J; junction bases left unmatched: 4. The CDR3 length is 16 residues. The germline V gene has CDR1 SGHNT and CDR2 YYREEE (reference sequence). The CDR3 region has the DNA TGTGCCAGCAGCTTTCCGGGACAGGGAAACACCGGGGAGCTGTTTTTT. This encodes CASSFPGQGNTGELFF.

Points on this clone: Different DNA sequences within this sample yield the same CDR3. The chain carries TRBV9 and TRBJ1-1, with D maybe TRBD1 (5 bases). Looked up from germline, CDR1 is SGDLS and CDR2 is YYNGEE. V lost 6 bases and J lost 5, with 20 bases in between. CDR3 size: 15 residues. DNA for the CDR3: TGTGCCAGCACCTATTTAGGAGGGGTTGAGACTGAAGCTTTCTTT. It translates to CASTYLGGVETEAFF.

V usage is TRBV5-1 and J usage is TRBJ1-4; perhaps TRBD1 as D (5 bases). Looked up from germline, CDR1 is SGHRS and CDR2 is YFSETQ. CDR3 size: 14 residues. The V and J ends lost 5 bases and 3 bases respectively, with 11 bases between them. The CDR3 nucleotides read TGCGCCAGCAGAACGGGACCTTCTAATGAAAAACTGTTTTTT. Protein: CASRTGPSNEKLFF.

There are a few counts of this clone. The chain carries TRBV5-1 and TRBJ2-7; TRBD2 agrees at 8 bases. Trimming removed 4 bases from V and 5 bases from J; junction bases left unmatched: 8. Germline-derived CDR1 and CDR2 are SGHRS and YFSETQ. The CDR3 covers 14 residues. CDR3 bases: TGCGCCAGCAGCGGGGGACTAGTGTTCGACGAGCAGTACTTC. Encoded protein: CASSGGLVFDEQYF. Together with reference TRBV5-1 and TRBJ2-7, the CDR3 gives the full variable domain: KAGVTQTPRYLIKTRGQQVTLSCSPISGHRSVSWYQQTPGQGLQFLFEYFSETQRNKGNFPGRFSGRQFSNSRSEMNVSTLELGDSALYLCASSGGLVFDEQYFGPGTRLTVT.

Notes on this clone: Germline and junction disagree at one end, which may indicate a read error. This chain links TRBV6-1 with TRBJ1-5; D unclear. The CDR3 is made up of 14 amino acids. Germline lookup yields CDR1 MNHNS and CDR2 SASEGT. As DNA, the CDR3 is TGTGCCAGCAGGGAAGGATATAGCAATCAGCCCCAGCATTTT. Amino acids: CASREGYSNQPQHF.

The CDR3 loop is CASSFRHNTEAFF. The CDR3 DNA follows: TGTGCCAGCAGTTTCAGACATAACACTGAAGCTTTCTTT. This sequence joins TRBV27 and TRBJ1-1; D gene uncertain. Trimming stripped 3 bases from V and 2 bases from J, with 7 bases between. The CDR3 length is 13 residues. Germline CDR1 reads MNHEY; CDR2 reads SMNVEV (reference sequence).

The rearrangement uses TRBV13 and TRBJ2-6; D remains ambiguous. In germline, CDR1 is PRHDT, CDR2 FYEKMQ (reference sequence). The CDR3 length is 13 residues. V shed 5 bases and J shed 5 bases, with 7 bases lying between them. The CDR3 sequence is CASSPPRANVLTF. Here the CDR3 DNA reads TGTGCCAGCAGCCCCCCGCGGGCCAACGTCCTGACTTTC. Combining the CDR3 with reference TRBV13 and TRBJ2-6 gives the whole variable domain AAGVIQSPRHLIKEKRETATLKCYPIPRHDTVYWYQQGPGQDPQFLISFYEKMQSDKGSIPDRFSAQQFSDYHSELNMSSLELGDSALYFCASSPPRANVLTFGAGSRLTVL.

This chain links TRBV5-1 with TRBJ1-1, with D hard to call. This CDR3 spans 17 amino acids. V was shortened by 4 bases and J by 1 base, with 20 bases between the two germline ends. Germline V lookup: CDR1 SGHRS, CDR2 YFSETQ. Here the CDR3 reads CASSPGLTSTPNTEAFF. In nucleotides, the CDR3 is TGCGCCAGCAGCCCCGGACTGACCTCAACCCCGAACACTGAAGCTTTCTTT.

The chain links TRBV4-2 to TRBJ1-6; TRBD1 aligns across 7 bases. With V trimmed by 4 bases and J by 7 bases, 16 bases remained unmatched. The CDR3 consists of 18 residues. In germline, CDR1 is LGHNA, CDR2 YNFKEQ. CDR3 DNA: TGTGCCAGCAGCCCCCAACTCACGACAGGGAGTAGAAATTCACCCCTCCACTTT. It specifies CASSPQLTTGSRNSPLHF.

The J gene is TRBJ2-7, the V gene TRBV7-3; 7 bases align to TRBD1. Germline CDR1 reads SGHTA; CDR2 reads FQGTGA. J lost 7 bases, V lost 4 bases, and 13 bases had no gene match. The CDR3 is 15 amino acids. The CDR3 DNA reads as TGTGCCAGCAGCTCGTACAGGGGAGTTGTGGGGGAGCAGTACTTC. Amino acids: CASSSYRGVVGEQYF.

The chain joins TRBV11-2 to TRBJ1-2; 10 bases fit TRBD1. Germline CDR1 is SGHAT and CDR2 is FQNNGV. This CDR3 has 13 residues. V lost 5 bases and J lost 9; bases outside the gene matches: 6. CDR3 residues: CASSPGTGESYTF. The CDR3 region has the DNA TGTGCCAGCAGCCCGGGGACAGGGGAAAGCTACACCTTC.